These T cell receptor beta chains were read from a single sample in a study of beta chain features in type 1 diabetes. This table comes from immunoSEQ multiplex PCR, and its TCRdb copy is limited to in-frame clones, with some not included. The sample lists around 350,000 clones, roughly an eighth occurring once. Sequencing input: naive CD4+ T cells from blood. These receptors came from a man younger than 35 in good health. Both conserved end residues are part of each CDR3. Fields, in order: J gene, D gene, clone size, V gene, CDR3 length, CDR3 protein, CDR3 DNA. D genes are given only for firm matches. Rows may omit the clone size; those that give it use once, few, many or a size class.

j_call: TRBJ2-3; d_call: .; clone_size: few; v_call: TRBV7-3; cdr3_length: 14; cdr3_aa: CASSLSPGTDTQYF; cdr3_nt: TGTGCCAGCAGCTTATCTCCGGGGACAGATACGCAGTATTTT
j_call: TRBJ1-5; d_call: .; clone_size: few; v_call: TRBV19; cdr3_length: 16; cdr3_aa: CASSGGWTNGNQPQHF; cdr3_nt: TGTGCCAGTAGTGGGGGGTGGACAAACGGCAATCAGCCCCAGCATTTT
j_call: TRBJ2-1; d_call: TRBD1; clone_size: few; v_call: TRBV7-2; cdr3_length: 13; cdr3_aa: CASSQATGTGQIF; cdr3_nt: TGTGCCAGCAGCCAAGCAACCGGGACAGGTCAGATCTTC
j_call: TRBJ1-1; d_call: .; clone_size: few; v_call: TRBV9; cdr3_length: 15; cdr3_aa: CASSPHEGENTEAFF; cdr3_nt: TGTGCCAGCAGCCCTCATGAGGGAGAGAACACTGAAGCTTTCTTT
j_call: TRBJ1-6; d_call: .; clone_size: few; v_call: TRBV28; cdr3_length: 14; cdr3_aa: CASSWTAANSPLHF; cdr3_nt: TGTGCCAGCAGTTGGACAGCCGCTAATTCACCCCTCCACTTT
j_call: TRBJ2-3; d_call: TRBD2; clone_size: .; v_call: TRBV2; cdr3_length: 15; cdr3_aa: CASAPGLGRTDTQYF; cdr3_nt: TGTGCCAGCGCCCCGGGACTAGGCCGCACAGATACGCAGTATTTT
j_call: TRBJ2-5; d_call: .; clone_size: few; v_call: TRBV19; cdr3_length: 13; cdr3_aa: CASSIPRGETQYF; cdr3_nt: TGTGCCAGTAGTATCCCACGGGGAGAGACCCAGTACTTC
j_call: TRBJ1-3; d_call: .; clone_size: .; v_call: TRBV30; cdr3_length: 15; cdr3_aa: CAWIGGEGSGNTIYF; cdr3_nt: TGTGCCTGGATTGGGGGCGAGGGCTCTGGAAACACCATATATTTT
j_call: TRBJ1-4; d_call: .; clone_size: .; v_call: TRBV13; cdr3_length: 16; cdr3_aa: CASSFLSGEANEKLFF; cdr3_nt: TGTGCCAGCAGCTTCTTGAGTGGAGAAGCGAATGAAAAACTGTTTTTT
j_call: TRBJ2-1; d_call: TRBD1; clone_size: .; v_call: TRBV7-3; cdr3_length: 13; cdr3_aa: CASSLGQNNEQFF; cdr3_nt: TGTGCCAGCAGCCTGGGACAGAACAATGAGCAGTTCTTC
j_call: TRBJ2-5; d_call: .; clone_size: few; v_call: TRBV30; cdr3_length: 15; cdr3_aa: CAWSVSLGAGETQYF; cdr3_nt: TGTGCCTGGAGTGTATCCTTAGGGGCCGGAGAGACCCAGTACTTC
j_call: TRBJ2-7; d_call: TRBD2; clone_size: few; v_call: TRBV29-1; cdr3_length: 17; cdr3_aa: CSAGGLAGDPNSYEQYF; cdr3_nt: TGCAGCGCGGGGGGACTAGCGGGGGATCCTAACTCCTACGAGCAGTACTTC
j_call: TRBJ2-1; d_call: TRBD1; clone_size: few; v_call: TRBV28; cdr3_length: 16; cdr3_aa: CASSPAIGTGGNEQFF; cdr3_nt: TGTGCCAGCAGTCCTGCTATTGGGACAGGGGGGAATGAGCAGTTCTTC
j_call: TRBJ2-3; d_call: TRBD2; clone_size: .; v_call: TRBV6-5; cdr3_length: 15; cdr3_aa: CASSLAGAGTDTQYF; cdr3_nt: TGTGCCAGCAGTCTAGCGGGAGCGGGCACAGATACGCAGTATTTT
j_call: TRBJ2-3; d_call: TRBD1; clone_size: .; v_call: TRBV7-3; cdr3_length: 14; cdr3_aa: CASSLQGESDTQYF; cdr3_nt: TGTGCCAGCAGCTTACAGGGGGAGTCAGATACGCAGTATTTT
j_call: TRBJ1-2; d_call: .; clone_size: .; v_call: TRBV28; cdr3_length: 13; cdr3_aa: CASSPGLRLGYTF; cdr3_nt: TGTGCCAGCAGTCCTGGACTTCGACTCGGCTACACCTTC
j_call: TRBJ2-7; d_call: .; clone_size: .; v_call: TRBV5-1; cdr3_length: 17; cdr3_aa: CASSPSLSGTEPYEQYF; cdr3_nt: TGCGCCAGCAGCCCCTCTCTGTCCGGGACTGAGCCCTACGAGCAGTACTTC